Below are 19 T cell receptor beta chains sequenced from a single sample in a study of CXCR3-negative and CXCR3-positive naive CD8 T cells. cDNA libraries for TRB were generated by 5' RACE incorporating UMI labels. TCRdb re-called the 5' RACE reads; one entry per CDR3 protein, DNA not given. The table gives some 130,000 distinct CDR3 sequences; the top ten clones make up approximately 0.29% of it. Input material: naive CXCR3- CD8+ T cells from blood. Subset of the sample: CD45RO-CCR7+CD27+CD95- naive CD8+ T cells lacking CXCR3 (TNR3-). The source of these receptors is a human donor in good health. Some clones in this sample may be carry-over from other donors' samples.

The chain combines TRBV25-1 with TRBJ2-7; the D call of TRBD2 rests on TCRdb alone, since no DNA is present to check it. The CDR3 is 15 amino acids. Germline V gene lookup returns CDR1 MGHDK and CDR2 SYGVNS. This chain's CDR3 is CASSTGLAGTYEQYF.

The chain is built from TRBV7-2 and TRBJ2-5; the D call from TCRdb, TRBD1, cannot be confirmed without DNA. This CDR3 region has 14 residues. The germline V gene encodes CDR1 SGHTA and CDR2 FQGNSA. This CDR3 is CASSLWTGEETQYF.

The CDR3 protein is CASSSTLRSSYEQYF. The chain recombines TRBV11-2 with TRBJ2-7. The CDR3 is 15 amino acids. Germline CDR1 reads SGHAT; CDR2 reads FQNNGV.

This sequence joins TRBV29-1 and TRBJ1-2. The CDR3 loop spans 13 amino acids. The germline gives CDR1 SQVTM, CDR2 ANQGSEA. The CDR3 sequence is CSVEDGSLYGYTF.

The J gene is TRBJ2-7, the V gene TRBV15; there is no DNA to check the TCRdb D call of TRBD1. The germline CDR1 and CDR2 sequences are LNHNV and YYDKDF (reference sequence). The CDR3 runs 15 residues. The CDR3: CATSTGTNQAEEQYF.

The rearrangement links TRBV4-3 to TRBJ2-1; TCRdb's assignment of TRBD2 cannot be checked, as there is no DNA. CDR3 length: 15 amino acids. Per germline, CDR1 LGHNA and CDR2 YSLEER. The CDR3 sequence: CASSQATSGYNEQFF.

The CDR3 sequence is CASSPAGAVEQYF. The rearrangement links TRBV7-9 to TRBJ2-7; the D call of TRBD2 rests on TCRdb alone, since no DNA is present to check it. The V gene's germline CDR1 is SEHNR and CDR2 FQNEAQ (reference sequence). The CDR3 length is 13 residues.

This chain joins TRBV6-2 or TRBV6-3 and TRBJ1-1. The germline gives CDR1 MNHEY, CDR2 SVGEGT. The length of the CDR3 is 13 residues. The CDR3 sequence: CASRYTQNTEAFF.

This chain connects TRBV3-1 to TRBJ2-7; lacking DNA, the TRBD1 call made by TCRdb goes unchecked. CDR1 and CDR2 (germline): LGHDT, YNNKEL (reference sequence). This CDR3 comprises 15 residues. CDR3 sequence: CASSQNPDRAYEQYF.

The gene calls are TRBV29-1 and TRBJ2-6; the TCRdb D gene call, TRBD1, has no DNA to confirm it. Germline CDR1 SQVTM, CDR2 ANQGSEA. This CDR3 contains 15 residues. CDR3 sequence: CSVAGDGAGANVLTF.

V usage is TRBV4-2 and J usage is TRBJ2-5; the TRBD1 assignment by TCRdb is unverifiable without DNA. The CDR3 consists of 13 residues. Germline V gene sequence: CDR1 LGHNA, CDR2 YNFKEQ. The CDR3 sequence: CASSQVGEETQYF.

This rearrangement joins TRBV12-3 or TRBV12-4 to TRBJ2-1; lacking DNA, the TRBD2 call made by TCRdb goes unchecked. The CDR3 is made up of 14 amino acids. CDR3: CASSSRLEYNEQFF.

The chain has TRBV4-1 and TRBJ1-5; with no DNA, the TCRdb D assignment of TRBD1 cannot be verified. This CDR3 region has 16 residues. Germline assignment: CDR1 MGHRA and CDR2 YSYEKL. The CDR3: CASSQVPGTPNQPQHF.

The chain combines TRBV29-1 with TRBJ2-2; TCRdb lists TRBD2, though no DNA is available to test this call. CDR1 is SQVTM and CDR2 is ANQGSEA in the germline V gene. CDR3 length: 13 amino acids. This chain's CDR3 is CSVEWTNTGELFF.

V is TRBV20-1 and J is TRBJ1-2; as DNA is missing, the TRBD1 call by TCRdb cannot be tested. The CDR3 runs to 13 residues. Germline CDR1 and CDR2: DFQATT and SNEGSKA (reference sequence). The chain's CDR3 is CSARKGLDYGYTF.

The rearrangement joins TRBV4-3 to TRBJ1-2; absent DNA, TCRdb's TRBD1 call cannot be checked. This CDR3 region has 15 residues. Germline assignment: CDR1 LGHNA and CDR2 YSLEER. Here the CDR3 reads CASSQDRGLNYGYTF.

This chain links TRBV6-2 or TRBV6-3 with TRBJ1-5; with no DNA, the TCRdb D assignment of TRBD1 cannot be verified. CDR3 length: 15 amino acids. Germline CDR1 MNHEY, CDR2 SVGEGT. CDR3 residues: CASSQLGGMGQPQHF.

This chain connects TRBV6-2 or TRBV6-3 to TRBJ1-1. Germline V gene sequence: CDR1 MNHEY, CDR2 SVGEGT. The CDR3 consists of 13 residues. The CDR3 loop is CASSYLEGTEAFF.

The CDR3 reads CASSLEVGGLGNEQFF. The chain couples TRBV7-2 to TRBJ2-1; TCRdb indicates TRBD1, and absent DNA this call remains unverified. The germline gives CDR1 SGHTA, CDR2 FQGNSA. This CDR3 has 16 residues.